A selection of T cell receptor beta chains follows, all from one sample in a study of T cells after yellow fever vaccination. TCRdb independently ran MiXCR on the 5' RACE reads; one entry per CDR3 protein. The table has more than 350,000 distinct CDR3 sequences, around 10% seen once. The material sequenced was PBMCs, taken on the day of the first yellow fever vaccination. The receptors shown here come from a man aged 18-30 years who received the YFV17D yellow fever vaccine. Each CDR3 is given with its conserved first and last residue. The order of the fields is D gene, V gene, clone size, J gene, CDR3 DNA, CDR3 protein. The D gene is left open where the match is weak. Clone size is stated in some rows and not others, as once, few, many or a class when expanded.

D gene: .; V gene: TRBV5-1; clone size: .; J gene: TRBJ2-3; CDR3 DNA: TGCGCCAGCAGCAAAAGACAGGATGCCGATACGCAGTATTTT; CDR3 protein: CASSKRQDADTQYF
D gene: .; V gene: TRBV5-4; clone size: .; J gene: TRBJ1-4; CDR3 DNA: TGTGCCAGCAGCTTGAACAGCCCGGTATCTGCGACTCGAGGAACTAATGAAAAACTGTTTTTT; CDR3 protein: CASSLNSPVSATRGTNEKLFF
D gene: TRBD1; V gene: TRBV6-1; clone size: few; J gene: TRBJ1-6; CDR3 DNA: TGTGCCAGCAGTACCAGGGGGGGACAGGGGGGCTCACCCCTCCACTTT; CDR3 protein: CASSTRGGQGGSPLHF
D gene: .; V gene: TRBV15; clone size: .; J gene: TRBJ2-5; CDR3 DNA: TGTGCCACCAGCAGAGAGACTATTTCTATGGCCCAGTACTTC; CDR3 protein: CATSRETISMAQYF
D gene: TRBD1; V gene: TRBV20-1; clone size: .; J gene: TRBJ1-2; CDR3 DNA: TGCAGTGCTAGCGGTGACAGGGGGCTTTATGGCTACACCTTC; CDR3 protein: CSASGDRGLYGYTF
D gene: .; V gene: TRBV6-1; clone size: few; J gene: TRBJ2-6; CDR3 DNA: TGTGCCAGCAGACCGGGACGCTCTGGGGCCAACGTCCTGACTTTC; CDR3 protein: CASRPGRSGANVLTF
D gene: .; V gene: TRBV29-1; clone size: many; J gene: TRBJ2-1; CDR3 DNA: TGCAGCGTTGAACAGGGACTTCACAATGAGCAGTTCTTC; CDR3 protein: CSVEQGLHNEQFF
D gene: .; V gene: TRBV6-5; clone size: few; J gene: TRBJ1-5; CDR3 DNA: TGTGCCAGCAGTTACTCGCGCAATCAGCCCCAGCATTTT; CDR3 protein: CASSYSRNQPQHF
D gene: TRBD1; V gene: TRBV12-3/TRBV12-4; clone size: many; J gene: TRBJ1-1; CDR3 DNA: TGTGCCAGCAGTGATAGGGGGCGCGGGAACACTGAAGCTTTCTTT; CDR3 protein: CASSDRGRGNTEAFF
D gene: .; V gene: TRBV7-8; clone size: .; J gene: TRBJ2-1; CDR3 DNA: TGTGCCATCAGCGCCCGGCCACTCTGCTCCTACAATGAGCAGTTCTTC; CDR3 protein: CAISARPLCSYNEQFF
D gene: TRBD1; V gene: TRBV7-6; clone size: .; J gene: TRBJ1-1; CDR3 DNA: TGTGCCAGCAGCCCAGGGGGCTTGGTAATGAACACTGAAGCTTTCTTT; CDR3 protein: CASSPGGLVMNTEAFF
D gene: .; V gene: TRBV29-1; clone size: many; J gene: TRBJ2-1; CDR3 DNA: TGCAGCGTTGACCCAGCCAGCTCCTACAATGAGCAGTTCTTC; CDR3 protein: CSVDPASSYNEQFF
D gene: TRBD2; V gene: TRBV29-1; clone size: few; J gene: TRBJ2-1; CDR3 DNA: TGCAGCTCGGCTAGCGGCCACTACAATGAGCAGTTCTTC; CDR3 protein: CSSASGHYNEQFF
D gene: .; V gene: TRBV11-2; clone size: many; J gene: TRBJ2-3; CDR3 DNA: TGTGCCAGCAGCTTGGGGGTGCGGCCTCCCCCGGAATCCGATACGCAGTATTTT; CDR3 protein: CASSLGVRPPPESDTQYF
D gene: .; V gene: TRBV4-1; clone size: .; J gene: TRBJ1-1; CDR3 DNA: TGCGCCAGCAGCCAACGACGGGAAACTGAAGCTTTCTTT; CDR3 protein: CASSQRRETEAFF